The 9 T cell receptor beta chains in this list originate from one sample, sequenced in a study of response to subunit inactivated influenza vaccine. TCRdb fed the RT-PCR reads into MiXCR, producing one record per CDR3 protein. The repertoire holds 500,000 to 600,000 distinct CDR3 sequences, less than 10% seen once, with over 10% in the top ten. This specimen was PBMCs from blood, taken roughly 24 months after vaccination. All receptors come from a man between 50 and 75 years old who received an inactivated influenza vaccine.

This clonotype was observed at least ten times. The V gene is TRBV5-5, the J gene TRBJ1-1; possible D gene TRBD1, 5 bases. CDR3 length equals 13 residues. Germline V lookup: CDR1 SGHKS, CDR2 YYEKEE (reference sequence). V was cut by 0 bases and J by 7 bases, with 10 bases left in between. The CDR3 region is CASSLGFGGEAFF. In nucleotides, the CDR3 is TGTGCCAGCAGCTTGGGTTTTGGGGGTGAAGCTTTCTTT. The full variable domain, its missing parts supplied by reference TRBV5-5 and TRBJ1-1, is DAGVTQSPTHLIKTRGQQVTLRCSPISGHKSVSWYQQVLGQGPQFIFQYYEKEERGRGNFPDRFSARQFPNYSSELNVNALLLGDSALYLCASSLGFGGEAFFGQGTRLTVV.

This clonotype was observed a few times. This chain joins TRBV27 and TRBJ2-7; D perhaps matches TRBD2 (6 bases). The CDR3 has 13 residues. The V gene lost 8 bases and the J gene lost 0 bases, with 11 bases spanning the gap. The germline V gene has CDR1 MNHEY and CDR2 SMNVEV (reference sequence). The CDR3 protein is CASGPGSSYEQYF. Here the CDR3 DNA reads TGTGCCAGCGGCCCCGGGAGCTCCTACGAGCAGTACTTC.

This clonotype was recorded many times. CDR3 DNA: TGTGCCATCAGTGACAGGGGTCGCGGCTACACCTTC. Translation: CAISDRGRGYTF. V and J are TRBV10-3 and TRBJ1-2; TRBD1 might be the D (6 bases). Trimming removed 3 bases from V and 8 bases from J, with 10 bases in between. From germline, CDR1 is ENHRY and CDR2 SYGVKD. This CDR3 is built from 12 residues.

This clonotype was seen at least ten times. The CDR3 loop reads CASSRGPNQPQHF. Here the CDR3 DNA reads TGCGCCAGCAGCCGTGGACCCAATCAGCCCCAGCATTTT. The chain couples TRBV5-1 to TRBJ1-5; D unclear. This CDR3 contains 13 residues. Trimming stripped 4 bases from V and 3 bases from J, with 8 bases between. Germline V gives CDR1 SGHRS, CDR2 YFSETQ.

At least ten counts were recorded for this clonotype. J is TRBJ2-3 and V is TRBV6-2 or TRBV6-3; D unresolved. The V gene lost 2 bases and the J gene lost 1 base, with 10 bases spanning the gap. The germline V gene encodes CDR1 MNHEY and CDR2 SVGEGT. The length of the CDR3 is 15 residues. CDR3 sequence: CASSYGYGGTDTQYF. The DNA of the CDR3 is TGTGCCAGCAGTTACGGGTATGGTGGCACAGATACGCAGTATTTT.

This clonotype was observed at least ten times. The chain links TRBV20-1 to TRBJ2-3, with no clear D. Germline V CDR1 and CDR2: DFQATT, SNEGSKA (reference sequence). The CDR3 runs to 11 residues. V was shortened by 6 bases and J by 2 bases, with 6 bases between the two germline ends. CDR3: CSATVTDTQYF. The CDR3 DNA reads TGCAGTGCCACCGTCACAGATACGCAGTATTTT.

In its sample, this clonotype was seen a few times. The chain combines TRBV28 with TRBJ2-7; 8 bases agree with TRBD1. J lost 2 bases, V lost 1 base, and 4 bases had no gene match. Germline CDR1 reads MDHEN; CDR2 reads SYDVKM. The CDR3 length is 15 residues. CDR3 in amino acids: CASSLYTGGTYEQYF. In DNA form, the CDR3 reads TGTGCCAGCAGTTTATATACAGGGGGTACCTACGAGCAGTACTTC.

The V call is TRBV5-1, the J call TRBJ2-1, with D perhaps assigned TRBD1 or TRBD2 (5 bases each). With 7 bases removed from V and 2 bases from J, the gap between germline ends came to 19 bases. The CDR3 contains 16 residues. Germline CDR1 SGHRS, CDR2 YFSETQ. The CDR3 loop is CASSLRGIGTYNEQFF. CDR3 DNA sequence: TGCGCCAGCTCTTTGAGGGGCATAGGGACCTACAATGAGCAGTTCTTC.

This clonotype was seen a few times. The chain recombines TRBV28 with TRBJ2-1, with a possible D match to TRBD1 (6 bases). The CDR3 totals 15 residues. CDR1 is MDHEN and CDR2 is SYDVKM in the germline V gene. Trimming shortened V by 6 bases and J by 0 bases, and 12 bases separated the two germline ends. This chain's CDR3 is CASRQGSFSYNEQFF. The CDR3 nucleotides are TGTGCCAGCAGACAGGGTTCCTTCTCCTACAATGAGCAGTTCTTC.